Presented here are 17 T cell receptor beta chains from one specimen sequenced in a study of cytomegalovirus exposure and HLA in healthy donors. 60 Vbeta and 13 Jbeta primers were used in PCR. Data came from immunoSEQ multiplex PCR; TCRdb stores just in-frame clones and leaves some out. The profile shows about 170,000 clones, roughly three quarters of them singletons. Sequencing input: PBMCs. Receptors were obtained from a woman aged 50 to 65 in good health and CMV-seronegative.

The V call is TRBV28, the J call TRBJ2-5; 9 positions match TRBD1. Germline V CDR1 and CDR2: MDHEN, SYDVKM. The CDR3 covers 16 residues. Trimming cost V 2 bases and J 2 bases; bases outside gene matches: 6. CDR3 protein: CASSLPGTGLQETQYF. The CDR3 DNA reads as TGTGCCAGCAGTTTACCCGGGACAGGGCTGCAAGAGACCCAGTACTTC.

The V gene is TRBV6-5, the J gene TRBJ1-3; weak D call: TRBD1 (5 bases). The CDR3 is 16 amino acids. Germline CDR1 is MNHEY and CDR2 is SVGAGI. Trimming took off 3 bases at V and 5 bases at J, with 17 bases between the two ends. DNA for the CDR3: TGTGCCAGCAGTTATTTTGGGACGGGAGGAAGAAACACCATATATTTT. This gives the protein CASSYFGTGGRNTIYF.

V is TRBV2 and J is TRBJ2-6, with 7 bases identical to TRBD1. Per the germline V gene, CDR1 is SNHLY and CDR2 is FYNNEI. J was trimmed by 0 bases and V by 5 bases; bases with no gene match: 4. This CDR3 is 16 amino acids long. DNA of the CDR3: TGTGCCAGCAGTCGGGACAGCCTCTCTGGGGCCAACGTCCTGACTTTC. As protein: CASSRDSLSGANVLTF.

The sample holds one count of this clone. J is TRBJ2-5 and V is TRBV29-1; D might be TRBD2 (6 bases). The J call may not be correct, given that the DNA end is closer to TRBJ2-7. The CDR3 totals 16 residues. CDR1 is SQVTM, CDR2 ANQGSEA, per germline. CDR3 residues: CSVEDPVRGGAYEQYF. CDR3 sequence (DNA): TGCAGCGTTGAAGATCCCGTCCGCGGAGGGGCCTACGAGCAGTACTTC.

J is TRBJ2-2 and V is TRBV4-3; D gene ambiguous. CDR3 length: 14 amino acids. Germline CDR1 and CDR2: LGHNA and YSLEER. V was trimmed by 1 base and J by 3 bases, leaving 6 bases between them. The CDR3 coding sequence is TGCGCCAGCAGCCAAGGGAGATACACCGGGGAGCTGTTTTTT. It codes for CASSQGRYTGELFF.

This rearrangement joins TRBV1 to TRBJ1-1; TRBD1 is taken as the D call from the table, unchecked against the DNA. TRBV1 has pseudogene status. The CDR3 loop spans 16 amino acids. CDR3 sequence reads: CTSSQDNGRMNTEAFF. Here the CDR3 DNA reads TGCACCAGCAGCCAAGATAATGGCAGAATGAACACTGAAGCTTTCTTT.

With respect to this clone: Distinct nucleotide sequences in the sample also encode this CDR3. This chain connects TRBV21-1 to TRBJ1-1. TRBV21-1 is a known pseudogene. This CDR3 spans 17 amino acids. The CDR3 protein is CASSKGQFGGKSTEAFF. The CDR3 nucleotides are TGTGCCAGCAGCAAAGGCCAATTCGGAGGTAAGAGCACTGAAGCTTTCTTT.

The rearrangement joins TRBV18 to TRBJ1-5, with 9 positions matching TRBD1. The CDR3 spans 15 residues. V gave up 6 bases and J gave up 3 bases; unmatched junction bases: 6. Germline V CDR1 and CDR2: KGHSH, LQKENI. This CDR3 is CASSPDRGINQPQHF. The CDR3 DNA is TGTGCCAGCTCCCCGGACAGGGGAATCAATCAGCCCCAGCATTTT.

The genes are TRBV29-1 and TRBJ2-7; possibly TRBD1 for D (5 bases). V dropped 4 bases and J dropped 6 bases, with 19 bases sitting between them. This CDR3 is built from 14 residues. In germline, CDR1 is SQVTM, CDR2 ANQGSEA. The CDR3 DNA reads TGCAGCGTTGTCCGTCAGGGAATGGTAGTCGAGCAGTACTTC. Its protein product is CSVVRQGMVVEQYF.

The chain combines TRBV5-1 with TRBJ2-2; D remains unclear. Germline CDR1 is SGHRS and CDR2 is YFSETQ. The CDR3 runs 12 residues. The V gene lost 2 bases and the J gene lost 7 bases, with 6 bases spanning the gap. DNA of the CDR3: TGCGCCAGCAGCTTTAACGGCGGGGAGCTGTTTTTT. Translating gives CASSFNGGELFF.

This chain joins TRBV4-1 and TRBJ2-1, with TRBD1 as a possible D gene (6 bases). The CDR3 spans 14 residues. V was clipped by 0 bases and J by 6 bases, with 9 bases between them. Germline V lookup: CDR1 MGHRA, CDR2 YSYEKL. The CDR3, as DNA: TGCGCCAGCAGCCAAGATTGGGGGCTCAATGAGCAGTTCTTC. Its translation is CASSQDWGLNEQFF.

CDR3 protein: CASSTILNTEAFF. The CDR3 DNA follows: TGTGCCAGTAGCACTATTTTGAACACTGAAGCTTTCTTT. The genes are TRBV19 and TRBJ1-1; D is unclear. CDR3 length equals 13 residues. V lost 6 bases, J lost 0 bases, and 8 bases lay in between. Germline CDR1 is LNHDA and CDR2 is SQIVND (reference sequence).

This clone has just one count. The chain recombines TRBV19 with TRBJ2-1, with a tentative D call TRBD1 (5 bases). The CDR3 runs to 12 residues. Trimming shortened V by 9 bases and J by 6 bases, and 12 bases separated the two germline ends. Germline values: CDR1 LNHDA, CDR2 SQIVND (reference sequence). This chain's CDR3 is CARKDRPNEQFF. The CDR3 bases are TGTGCCAGGAAAGACAGACCCAATGAGCAGTTCTTC.

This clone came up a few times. CDR3 DNA: TGTGCCAGCAGTGAAGCCTCGACAGAGAAACTGTTTTTT. It specifies CASSEASTEKLFF. The J gene is TRBJ1-4, the V gene TRBV6-5; possible D gene TRBD1, 5 bases. V lost 5 bases and J 11 bases, leaving 15 bases between the germline ends. The germline CDR1 and CDR2 sequences are MNHEY and SVGAGI. The CDR3 sequence is 13 residues long.

CDR3: CASRAAPPNIQYF. As DNA, the CDR3 is TGTGCCAGCAGAGCTGCGCCACCCAACATTCAGTACTTC. The J gene is TRBJ2-4, the V gene TRBV28; D is undetermined. V lost 6 bases to trimming and J lost 7 bases, with 13 bases between them. The CDR3 has 13 amino acids. Germline values: CDR1 MDHEN, CDR2 SYDVKM.

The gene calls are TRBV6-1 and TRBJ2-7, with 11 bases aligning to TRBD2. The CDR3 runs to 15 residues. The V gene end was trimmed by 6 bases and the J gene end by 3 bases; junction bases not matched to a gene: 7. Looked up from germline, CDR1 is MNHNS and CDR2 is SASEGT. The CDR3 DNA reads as TGTGCCAGCAGCGATAGCGGGAGGGCCTTCTACGAGCAGTACTTC. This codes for CASSDSGRAFYEQYF.

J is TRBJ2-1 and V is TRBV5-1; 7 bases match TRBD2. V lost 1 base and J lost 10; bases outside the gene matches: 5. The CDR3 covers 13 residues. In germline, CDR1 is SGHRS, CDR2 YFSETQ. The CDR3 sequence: CASSLFPGGEQFF. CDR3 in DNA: TGCGCCAGCAGCTTGTTTCCCGGGGGGGAGCAGTTCTTC.